This section outlines one T cell receptor (beta chain) sequence together with its context. The J segment lost 5 bases and the V segment lost 1 base, leaving 4 bases of the junction unmatched. This CDR3 is 15 amino acids long. Germline V gives CDR1 PRHDT, CDR2 FYEKMQ (reference sequence). These data are taken from a study of blood T cell repertoires in COVID-19. Some clones are missing from TCRdb's copy, which holds only in-frame ones; the method was immunoSEQ multiplex PCR. The sample lists about 110,000 clones; 75% to 95% were seen once. This chain uses TRBV13 with TRBJ2-3, with TRBD2 matching 9 bases. The sequencing sample was made of peripheral blood. The TCR comes from a woman aged 30 to 39 with acute or convalescent COVID-19. CDR3 nucleotide sequence: TGTGCCAGCAGCTTAGAGGCGGGGGGGAAAGATACGCAGTATTTT. Protein sequence: CASSLEAGGKDTQYF.